Listed below are T cell receptor beta chains from one sample, sequenced in a study of T cells in localized non-small cell lung cancer. Assay: immunoSEQ multiplex PCR; the TCRdb copy retains only in-frame clones and omits some. The table records 27,000 or so clones, 75% to 85% of them present only once. Source: peripheral blood, taken before any cancer treatment. The receptor set was obtained from a woman aged 35-70 years with stage I lung adenocarcinoma. Each CDR3 is given with its conserved first and last residue. Each record gives: J gene, V gene, CDR3 length, clone size, D gene, CDR3 DNA, CDR3 protein. D genes are given only for firm matches. A clone size is listed for some rows: how often the clone was seen (once, few, many), or a class if it is expanded.

TRBJ2-5	TRBV7-2	14	NA	NA	TGTGCCAGCAGCCCCTACGGGGGTGGAGAGACCCAGTACTTC	CASSPYGGGETQYF
TRBJ1-2	TRBV19	14	NA	NA	TGTGCCAGTAGTATAACGGGACCTAACTATGGCTACACCTTC	CASSITGPNYGYTF
TRBJ2-1	TRBV7-8	14	NA	TRBD2	TGTGCCAGCAGCCCCGGACTAGCTGGGAATGAGCAGTTCTTC	CASSPGLAGNEQFF
TRBJ1-3	TRBV5-6	15	once	NA	TGTGCCAGCAGCCCACCCACAGGGTTCGGAAACACCATATATTTT	CASSPPTGFGNTIYF
TRBJ2-1	TRBV2	15	NA	NA	TGTGCCAGCAGCCCCCTCGGGGGAACCTACAATGAGCAGTTCTTC	CASSPLGGTYNEQFF
TRBJ1-5	TRBV14	13	NA	NA	TGTGCCAGCAGCCGGGGGCTGAATCAGCCCCAGCATTTT	CASSRGLNQPQHF
TRBJ1-4	TRBV7-9	15	few	NA	TGTGCCAGCAGCTCAGATGGGGGAAATCGTGAAAAACTGTTTTTT	CASSSDGGNREKLFF
TRBJ1-2	TRBV14	13	few	NA	TGTGCCAGCAGCCAATCAGCCAACTATGGCTACACCTTC	CASSQSANYGYTF
TRBJ2-7	TRBV7-2	14	few	NA	TGTGCCAGCAGCTTATCTACGGCCACCTACGAGCAGTACTTC	CASSLSTATYEQYF
TRBJ1-6	TRBV7-6	13	NA	NA	TGTGCCAGCAGCTTAGCTGTTGGATCACCCCTCCACTTT	CASSLAVGSPLHF
TRBJ1-2	TRBV2	15	NA	TRBD1	TGTGCCAGCAGGGGGGACAGGGGGCGGGCCTATGGCTACACCTTC	CASRGDRGRAYGYTF
TRBJ2-2	TRBV7-6	15	NA	TRBD1	TGTGCCAGCAGCTTCGGGACAGGGGTGACCGGGGAGCTGTTTTTT	CASSFGTGVTGELFF
TRBJ2-7	TRBV18	15	NA	NA	TGTGCCAGCTCCCCACGCGACACAATTCTGCCCGAGCAGTACTTC	CASSPRDTILPEQYF
TRBJ1-1	TRBV23-1	17	NA	TRBD1	TGCGCCAGCAGCCGAGGACAGGGACATGCGGGGGACACTGAAGCTTTCTTT	CASSRGQGHAGDTEAFF
TRBJ2-6	TRBV9	18	NA	TRBD2	TGTGCCAGCAGCGTTACTAGCGGGGGGGCAGCTGGGGCCAACGTCCTGACTTTC	CASSVTSGGAAGANVLTF
TRBJ1-2	TRBV6-5	13	NA	NA	TGTGCCAGCAGTTACTCGAAGATCTATGGCTACACCTTC	CASSYSKIYGYTF
TRBJ2-3	TRBV7-2	14	NA	NA	TGTGCCAGCAGCCTTCAGCGAAGCACAGATACGCAGTATTTT	CASSLQRSTDTQYF
TRBJ1-1	TRBV6-1	13	NA	NA	TGTGCCAGCAGGTTACAGGTTAACACTGAAGCTTTCTTT	CASRLQVNTEAFF
TRBJ1-3	TRBV7-8	16	NA	NA	TGTGCCAGCAGCCCAGGGAATTCCCACTCTGGAAACACCATATATTTT	CASSPGNSHSGNTIYF
TRBJ1-1	TRBV30	11	few	NA	TGTGCCTGGAGGGGGTACACTGAAGCTTTCTTT	CAWRGYTEAFF
TRBJ2-2	TRBV10-3	15	NA	NA	TGTGCCATCAGTGAGGAAGGGGGGGACACCGGGGAGCTGTTTTTT	CAISEEGGDTGELFF
TRBJ1-2	TRBV5-6	14	NA	TRBD1	TGTGCCAGCAGCACGGGGACAGGGCACTATGGCTACACCTTC	CASSTGTGHYGYTF
TRBJ1-1	TRBV6-6	14	NA	NA	TGTGCCAGCAGGCTAGGAGGGGGGGACACTGAAGCTTTCTTT	CASRLGGGDTEAFF
TRBJ2-5	TRBV4-1	17	NA	TRBD1	TGCGCCAGCAGCCGACTTTCGACAGGGAACCCAACCGAGACCCAGTACTTC	CASSRLSTGNPTETQYF
TRBJ1-2	TRBV13	14	NA	TRBD1	TGTGCCAGCAGCTCCAACAGGGGGGACTATGGCTACACCTTC	CASSSNRGDYGYTF
TRBJ2-3	TRBV20-1	11	medium-sized	NA	TGCAGTGCTAGAGACACGAATACGCAGTATTTT	CSARDTNTQYF
TRBJ2-1	TRBV10-3	17	NA	NA	TGTGCCATCAGTGAGTGGAGGGGGAGTCGGGGGCCGGGTGAGCAGTTCTTC	CAISEWRGSRGPGEQFF
TRBJ1-5	TRBV18	13	NA	NA	TGTGCCAGCTCACCCGGAGAATTTCAGCCCCAGCATTTT	CASSPGEFQPQHF
TRBJ2-1	TRBV9	15	NA	NA	TGTGCCAGCAGCGTAACTCCAAGCTCCTACAATGAGCAGTTCTTC	CASSVTPSSYNEQFF
TRBJ2-5	TRBV6-1	12	NA	TRBD1	TGTGCCAGCAAAGGGACAGGGGAGACCCAGTACTTC	CASKGTGETQYF
TRBJ1-1	TRBV5-1	14	NA	NA	TGCGCCAGCAGCAGATCAGGACTGAACACTGAAGCTTTCTTT	CASSRSGLNTEAFF
TRBJ2-7	TRBV7-9	15	NA	NA	TGTGCCAGCAGCTTAGTGCGGGATGTCTCCTACGAGCAGTACTTC	CASSLVRDVSYEQYF
TRBJ1-2	TRBV11-2	12	NA	NA	TGTGCCAGCAGCCAATCATCTACCTCCCACACCTTC	CASSQSSTSHTF
TRBJ1-6	TRBV4-3	15	NA	NA	TGCGCCAGCAGCCAAGATTTGGGGGGTAATTCACCCCTCCACTTT	CASSQDLGGNSPLHF